One sample yielded the 23 T cell receptor beta chains listed below, sequenced in a study of blood T cell repertoires in COVID-19. TCRdb's copy holds only in-frame clones and misses some; the assay was immunoSEQ multiplex PCR. Of about 260,000 clones listed, around nine tenths were seen once; the top ten hold 9.5% to 13%. The sequenced sample consisted of peripheral blood. These receptors originate from a woman aged 70-85 years with COVID-19, enrolled during active disease.

The CDR3 DNA reads as TGTGCCAGCAGCCTTAGCGGGAAGTTCTACGAGCAGTACTTC. Its protein product is CASSLSGKFYEQYF. The rearrangement uses TRBV14 and TRBJ2-7; 8 nucleotides agree with TRBD2. Germline V lookup: CDR1 SGHDN, CDR2 FVKESK. CDR3 size: 14 residues. The trim removed 4 bases at V and 3 bases at J, leaving 5 bases unmatched.

This clone turned up a few times. The chain recombines TRBV15 with TRBJ2-2; 8 positions agree with TRBD2. V gave up 2 bases and J gave up 3 bases; unmatched junction bases: 8. In germline, CDR1 is LNHNV, CDR2 YYDKDF (reference sequence). The CDR3 has 17 residues. CDR3 sequence: CATSRLRTSQDTGELFF. The DNA for the CDR3 is TGTGCCACCAGCAGACTTAGGACTAGCCAAGACACCGGGGAGCTGTTTTTT. Full variable domain (rest looked up from reference TRBV15 and TRBJ2-2): DAMVIQNPRYQVTQFGKPVTLSCSQTLNHNVMYWYQQKSSQAPKLLFHYYDKDFNNEADTPDNFQSRRPNTSFCFLDIRSPGLGDTAMYLCATSRLRTSQDTGELFFGEGSRLTVL.

This clone has a handful of counts. V and J are TRBV7-9 and TRBJ2-4; D may be TRBD1 (6 bases). V lost 5 bases and J lost 0, with 20 bases in between. The germline V gene encodes CDR1 SEHNR and CDR2 FQNEAQ (reference sequence). CDR3 length: 18 residues. The CDR3 protein is CASSHGYRDNRAKNIQYF. CDR3 DNA: TGTGCCAGCAGCCATGGGTACCGGGACAACCGAGCCAAAAACATTCAGTACTTC.

The sample holds a few counts of this clone. The chain carries TRBV11-2 and TRBJ2-1, with TRBD2 identical over 10 bases. Per germline, CDR1 SGHAT and CDR2 FQNNGV. The CDR3 loop spans 15 amino acids. Trimming at V came to 5 bases and at J to 12 bases, leaving 13 bases not matched to a gene. CDR3 residues: CASSQLAGVVIGQFF. The DNA for the CDR3 is TGTGCCAGCAGCCAGCTAGCGGGAGTTGTAATCGGGCAGTTCTTC.

The genes are TRBV2 and TRBJ2-3; 16 bases are a match to TRBD2. The V segment lost 4 bases and the J segment 3 bases; nucleotides outside the gene matches: 1. Germline CDR1 and CDR2: SNHLY and FYNNEI. This CDR3 has 16 residues. For the CDR3, the DNA is TGTGCCAGCAGTGTGGGACTAGCGGGAGGGACAGATACGCAGTATTTT. Amino acid sequence: CASSVGLAGGTDTQYF.

This chain connects TRBV5-1 to TRBJ2-1, with 9 bases aligning to TRBD1. This CDR3 has 16 amino acids. V was pared by 4 bases and J by 0 bases, with 5 bases of the junction left unmatched. Germline V gene sequence: CDR1 SGHRS, CDR2 YFSETQ. This CDR3 reads CASSPGQGSSYNEQFF. The CDR3, as DNA: TGCGCCAGCAGCCCCGGACAGGGGAGCTCCTACAATGAGCAGTTCTTC.

The J gene is TRBJ2-7, the V gene TRBV24-1, with 9 bases lining up with TRBD1. Germline V gene lookup returns CDR1 KGHDR and CDR2 SFDVKD. The trim removed 2 bases at V and 5 bases at J, leaving 6 bases unmatched. This CDR3 spans 15 amino acids. The CDR3 nucleotides read TGTGCCACCAGTGATTCGGGGACAGGGTGGCACGAGCAGTACTTC. Translation: CATSDSGTGWHEQYF.

The chain recombines TRBV19 with TRBJ2-5, with 8 bases matching TRBD1. Germline loops: CDR1 LNHDA, CDR2 SQIVND (reference sequence). J gave up 4 bases and V 5 bases, and 9 bases lay outside the gene matches. This CDR3 spans 15 amino acids. In DNA, the CDR3 is TGTGCCAGTAGTGCCGGACAGGGTCCGGGAGAGACCCAGTACTTC. Translation gives CASSAGQGPGETQYF.

The chain is built from TRBV5-1 and TRBJ1-5; no firm D call. CDR1 and CDR2 (germline): SGHRS, YFSETQ. This CDR3 region has 15 residues. Trimming pared 4 bases from V and 2 bases from J, leaving 13 bases between. The CDR3 bases are TGCGCCAGCAGCCTACGAGGGCTTGGCAATCAGCCCCAGCATTTT. Its protein product is CASSLRGLGNQPQHF.

The chain combines TRBV7-3 with TRBJ1-5; D gene unclear. CDR1 and CDR2 (germline): SGHTA, FQGTGA. V gave up 4 bases and J gave up 5 bases, with 9 bases separating them. The CDR3 is made up of 13 amino acids. CDR3 in amino acids: CASSSGFHQPQHF. CDR3 in DNA: TGTGCCAGCAGCTCGGGATTCCATCAGCCCCAGCATTTT. Drawing the rest from reference TRBV7-3 and TRBJ1-5, the complete variable domain is GAGVSQTPSNKVTEKGKYVELRCDPISGHTALYWYRQSLGQGPEFLIYFQGTGAADDSGLPNDRFFAVRPEGSVSTLKIQRTERGDSAVYLCASSSGFHQPQHFGDGTRLSIL.

This chain links TRBV30 with TRBJ2-1, with D possibly matching TRBD2 (6 bases). The V end lost 4 bases, the J end lost 6 bases, and 10 bases lay between the germline ends. The germline CDR1 and CDR2 sequences are GTSNPN and SVGIG (reference sequence). CDR3 length: 12 residues. The CDR3 sequence: CAWNGRFNEQFF. As DNA, the CDR3 is TGTGCCTGGAACGGGAGATTCAATGAGCAGTTCTTC.

The V call is TRBV6-6, the J call TRBJ1-3, with D hard to call. This CDR3 comprises 13 residues. Deletions cut 7 bases from V and 0 bases from J, with 7 bases between. Germline lookup yields CDR1 MNHNY and CDR2 SVGAGI (reference sequence). CDR3 sequence reads: CASIASSGNTIYF. For the CDR3, the DNA is TGTGCCAGCATTGCCAGCTCTGGAAACACCATATATTTT.

CDR3 DNA sequence: TGTGCCAGCAGCCCCGGGTTGAACACTGAAGCTTTCTTT. It yields the protein CASSPGLNTEAFF. This sequence joins TRBV5-4 and TRBJ1-1; no definite D call. Trimming took off 4 bases at V and 0 bases at J, with 7 bases between the two ends. Germline V lookup: CDR1 SGHNT, CDR2 YYREEE (reference sequence). The CDR3 has 13 residues.

The chain is built from TRBV27 and TRBJ1-1; TRBD1 aligns across 8 bases. Germline-derived CDR1 and CDR2 are MNHEY and SMNVEV (reference sequence). The ends lost 6 bases at V and 2 bases at J; junction bases unmatched: 8. This CDR3 spans 15 amino acids. The CDR3 DNA is TGTGCCAGCAGAAACTTGGGACAGGTTAACACTGAAGCTTTCTTT. Translation: CASRNLGQVNTEAFF.

The rearrangement links TRBV29-1 to TRBJ1-2; D is ambiguous. This CDR3 comprises 9 residues. Germline V lookup: CDR1 SQVTM, CDR2 ANQGSEA. V lost 6 bases and J lost 6, with 5 bases in between. The CDR3 nucleotides read TGCAGCGTCGACAATGGCTACACCTTC. Amino acids: CSVDNGYTF.

The CDR3 DNA is TGCAGCGTTATCGGGACTAGCGGGCCCGTTTCCTACAATGAGCAGTTCTTC. Its translation is CSVIGTSGPVSYNEQFF. The chain links TRBV29-1 to TRBJ2-1; 12 bases agree with TRBD2. The CDR3 length is 17 residues. Unmatched junction bases numbered 9, after V lost 5 bases and J lost 1 base. The germline gives CDR1 SQVTM, CDR2 ANQGSEA.

This rearrangement joins TRBV5-1 to TRBJ2-5; 8 bases align to TRBD2. J was trimmed by 4 bases and V by 4 bases; bases with no gene match: 9. CDR3 length equals 15 residues. Per germline, CDR1 SGHRS and CDR2 YFSETQ. In DNA form, the CDR3 reads TGCGCCAGCAGCACCTGGGGAGCGGGAGTAGAGACCCAGTACTTC. This encodes CASSTWGAGVETQYF. Full variable domain (rest looked up from reference TRBV5-1 and TRBJ2-5): KAGVTQTPRYLIKTRGQQVTLSCSPISGHRSVSWYQQTPGQGLQFLFEYFSETQRNKGNFPGRFSGRQFSNSRSEMNVSTLELGDSALYLCASSTWGAGVETQYFGPGTRLLVL.

This chain links TRBV11-2 with TRBJ2-3; 7 bases fit TRBD2. The CDR3 length is 14 residues. From germline, CDR1 is SGHAT and CDR2 FQNNGV. Germline trimming cut 5 bases from V and 2 bases from J; bases unmatched to any gene: 4. The CDR3 sequence: CASSQRDDTDTQYF. The DNA for the CDR3 is TGTGCCAGCAGCCAGCGGGATGACACAGATACGCAGTATTTT.

V usage is TRBV30 and J usage is TRBJ1-1; D not resolved. The CDR3 runs 14 residues. V was clipped by 1 base and J by 5 bases, with 14 bases between them. The V gene's germline CDR1 is GTSNPN and CDR2 SVGIG (reference sequence). CDR3 loop: CAWSGDFFRTEAFF. CDR3 coding DNA: TGTGCCTGGAGTGGAGACTTCTTTAGGACTGAAGCTTTCTTT.

The chain joins TRBV18 to TRBJ1-4, with D tentatively TRBD1 (5 bases). The CDR3 covers 12 residues. CDR1 and CDR2 from the germline V gene are KGHSH and LQKENI. V lost 2 bases to trimming and J lost 11 bases, with 9 bases between them. This CDR3 is CASSPGEGKLFF. The CDR3, as DNA: TGTGCCAGCTCACCAGGGGAGGGGAAACTGTTTTTT.

V gene TRBV11-2 combines with J gene TRBJ1-1; the D is unclear. Trimming removed 0 bases at V and 10 bases at J, with 12 bases between. The germline V gene encodes CDR1 SGHAT and CDR2 FQNNGV. This CDR3 is 13 amino acids long. The CDR3 is CASSLESFRGAFF. CDR3 nucleotide sequence: TGTGCCAGCAGCTTAGAGTCTTTTCGGGGAGCTTTCTTT.

V gene TRBV6-5 combines with J gene TRBJ2-7; 7 bases agree with TRBD2. This CDR3 comprises 15 residues. The V segment lost 2 bases and the J segment 4 bases; nucleotides outside the gene matches: 8. Looked up from germline, CDR1 is MNHEY and CDR2 is SVGAGI. This CDR3 reads CASSYGLEKGYEQYF. CDR3 sequence (DNA): TGTGCCAGCAGTTACGGACTAGAGAAGGGTTACGAGCAGTACTTC.

The chain carries TRBV11-2 and TRBJ2-7; D gene unclear. This CDR3 is built from 13 residues. Trimming pared 3 bases from V and 6 bases from J, leaving 12 bases between. Germline V gene sequence: CDR1 SGHAT, CDR2 FQNNGV. CDR3 nucleotide sequence: TGTGCCAGCAGCTTGGGCCTGCTGGGCGAGCAGTACTTC. Protein sequence: CASSLGLLGEQYF.